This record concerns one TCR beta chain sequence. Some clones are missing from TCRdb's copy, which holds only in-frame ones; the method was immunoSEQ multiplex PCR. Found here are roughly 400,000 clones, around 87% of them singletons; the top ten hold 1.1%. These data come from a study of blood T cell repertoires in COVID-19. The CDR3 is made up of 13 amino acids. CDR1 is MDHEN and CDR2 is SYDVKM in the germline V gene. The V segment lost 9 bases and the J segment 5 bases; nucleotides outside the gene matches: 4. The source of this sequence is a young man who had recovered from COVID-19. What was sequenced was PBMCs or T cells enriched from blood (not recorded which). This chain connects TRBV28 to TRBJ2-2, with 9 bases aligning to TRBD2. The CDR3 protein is CASKGLATGELFF. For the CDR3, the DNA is TGTGCCAGTAAGGGACTAGCAACCGGGGAGCTGTTTTTT.